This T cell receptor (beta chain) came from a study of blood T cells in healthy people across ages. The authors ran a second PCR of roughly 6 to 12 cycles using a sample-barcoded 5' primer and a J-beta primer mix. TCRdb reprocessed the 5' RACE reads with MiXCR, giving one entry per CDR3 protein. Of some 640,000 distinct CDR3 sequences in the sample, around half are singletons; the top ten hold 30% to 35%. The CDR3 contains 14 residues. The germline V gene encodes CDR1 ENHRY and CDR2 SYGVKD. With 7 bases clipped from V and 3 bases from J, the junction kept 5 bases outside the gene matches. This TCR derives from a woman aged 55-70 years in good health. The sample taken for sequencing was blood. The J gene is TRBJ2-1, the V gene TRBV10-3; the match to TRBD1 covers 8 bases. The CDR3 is CAITQGAIYNEQFF. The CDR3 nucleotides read TGTGCCATCACGCAGGGGGCTATCTACAATGAGCAGTTCTTC.